Sequencing of this T cell receptor beta chain was carried out in a study of control samples from healthy donors and cancer patients. This CDR3 region has 13 residues. Germline V lookup: CDR1 LGHNA, CDR2 YSLEER. V lost 4 bases to trimming and J lost 3 bases; unmatched junction nucleotides: 0. TCRdb's table, derived via immunoSEQ multiplex PCR, lists solely in-frame clones and lacks some. The sample includes approximately 160,000 clones, around 94% of them seen just once. The sequence came from a woman aged 18 to 35 in good health. Sequenced sample: blood. J is TRBJ2-7 and V is TRBV4-3; 10 positions agree with TRBD2. CDR3 in DNA: TGCGCCAGCAGCCGACTAGCGGGCTACGAGCAGTACTTC. Protein product: CASSRLAGYEQYF.